This entry lists 25 T cell receptor beta chains sequenced from one sample in a study of patients and donors after allogeneic stem cell transplantation. A single record per CDR3 protein comes from TCRdb applying MiXCR to the RT-PCR reads. Here the sample spans approximately 10,000 distinct CDR3 sequences, 5.9% being singletons. The material sequenced was blood, either unsorted or a sorted T cell fraction (not recorded which). All receptors derive from a human donor who was either an allogeneic HSCT recipient or a stem cell or donor lymphocyte infusion donor (not recorded which). It is not recorded whose cells these are; they may come from a transplant donor.

The chain employs TRBV6-2 or TRBV6-3 and TRBJ2-1; 11 bases agree with TRBD2. CDR1 and CDR2 (germline): MNHEY, SVGEGT. The J segment lost 7 bases and the V segment lost 5 bases, leaving 7 bases of the junction unmatched. This CDR3 has 15 amino acids. In DNA form, the CDR3 reads TGTGCCAGCAGTAATATAGCGGGAGGGCAAAATGAGCAGTTCTTC. Protein product: CASSNIAGGQNEQFF.

This clonotype was seen repeatedly, ten times or more. This chain joins TRBV12-3 or TRBV12-4 and TRBJ2-1, with D hard to call. The CDR3 sequence is 11 residues long. Trimming took 7 bases from V and 7 from J, leaving 8 bases between them. The CDR3 here is CASTFGNEQFF. As DNA, the CDR3 is TGTGCCAGCACCTTCGGGAATGAGCAGTTCTTC.

This clonotype was counted many times. V gene TRBV6-6 combines with J gene TRBJ1-2, with TRBD1 matching over 8 bases. Trimming took 8 bases from V and 2 from J; bases not matched to a gene: 7. The CDR3 is 14 amino acids. Germline lookup yields CDR1 MNHNY and CDR2 SVGAGI (reference sequence). DNA for the CDR3: TGTGCCAGCGAGACGCGGACAGGGAACTATGGCTACACCTTC. Translation gives CASETRTGNYGYTF.

This clonotype occurred many times. The chain carries TRBV6-5 and TRBJ2-7; D uncertain. The CDR3 is 14 residues long. The V end lost 2 bases, the J end lost 4 bases, and 12 bases lay between the germline ends. Germline CDR1 and CDR2: MNHEY and SVGAGI. The DNA for the CDR3 is TGTGCCAGCAGTTACGTAGGGATGGGTTACGAGCAGTACTTC. Translating it yields CASSYVGMGYEQYF.

This clonotype is large in the sample. The rearrangement links TRBV5-5 to TRBJ1-5, with 8 bases aligning to TRBD1. The junction had 3 bases not matched to a gene; V was cut back by 5 bases and J by 2 bases. CDR1 is SGHKS and CDR2 is YYEKEE in the germline V gene (reference sequence). This CDR3 is 14 amino acids long. The CDR3: CASRAGGGNQPQHF. CDR3 nucleotides: TGTGCCAGCAGAGCAGGGGGCGGCAATCAGCCCCAGCATTTT.

This clonotype was recorded at least ten times. V usage is TRBV6-5 and J usage is TRBJ2-1; 9 nucleotides agree with TRBD2. Trimming removed 5 bases from V and 9 bases from J; junction bases left unmatched: 14. The germline CDR1 and CDR2 sequences are MNHEY and SVGAGI. This CDR3 spans 16 amino acids. The CDR3 DNA reads as TGTGCCAGCAGTGAGGCCCTAGCTAGCGGGATGAGTGAGCAGTTCTTC. Translating gives CASSEALASGMSEQFF.

There are many counts of this clonotype. The chain couples TRBV7-2 to TRBJ2-1; D is undetermined. This CDR3 is built from 16 residues. From germline, CDR1 is SGHTA and CDR2 FQGNSA. With 6 bases removed from V and 3 bases from J, the gap between germline ends came to 18 bases. Here the CDR3 reads CASSPYNRVVYNEQFF. Here the CDR3 DNA reads TGTGCCAGCAGTCCCTATAATAGAGTGGTCTACAATGAGCAGTTCTTC.

This chain connects TRBV7-2 to TRBJ2-5; TRBD2 matches at 8 bases. The germline V gene has CDR1 SGHTA and CDR2 FQGNSA. The CDR3 consists of 14 residues. Germline trimming cut 2 bases from V and 4 bases from J; bases unmatched to any gene: 3. CDR3 region: CASSLYGRGETQYF. The CDR3 DNA is TGTGCCAGCAGCTTATACGGGAGGGGAGAGACCCAGTACTTC.

V gene TRBV5-5 combines with J gene TRBJ2-1; 12 nucleotides agree with TRBD2. The CDR3 spans 19 residues. Per germline, CDR1 SGHKS and CDR2 YYEKEE (reference sequence). V shed 4 bases, J shed 0 bases, and the junction held 11 bases outside the gene matches. CDR3 in amino acids: CASSQLRTSGTSSYNEQFF. Written as DNA, the CDR3 is TGTGCCAGCAGCCAGTTAAGGACTAGCGGGACCAGCTCCTACAATGAGCAGTTCTTC. Using reference TRBV5-5 and TRBJ2-1 for the parts outside the CDR3, the full variable domain is DAGVTQSPTHLIKTRGQQVTLRCSPISGHKSVSWYQQVLGQGPQFIFQYYEKEERGRGNFPDRFSARQFPNYSSELNVNALLLGDSALYLCASSQLRTSGTSSYNEQFFGPGTRLTVL.

This clonotype is medium-sized. This chain uses TRBV24-1 with TRBJ2-5; 9 bases line up with TRBD1. Germline values: CDR1 KGHDR, CDR2 SFDVKD. The V and J ends lost 2 bases and 5 bases, in that order; junction bases with no gene match: 8. The CDR3 covers 16 residues. The CDR3 here is CATSDSLQGAMETQYF. CDR3 bases: TGTGCCACCAGTGATTCGCTACAGGGGGCCATGGAGACCCAGTACTTC.

This chain connects TRBV9 to TRBJ1-1; D is unresolved. V was shortened by 0 bases and J by 5 bases, with 14 bases between the two germline ends. Germline V gene sequence: CDR1 SGDLS, CDR2 YYNGEE. This CDR3 is 15 amino acids long. The CDR3 loop reads CASSVGRGLRTEAFF. The DNA of the CDR3 is TGTGCCAGCAGCGTAGGTCGCGGACTGAGAACTGAAGCTTTCTTT.

This clonotype was detected many times. CDR3 residues: CASTRAAGAYQETQYF. The CDR3 DNA reads as TGCGCCAGCACCCGAGCAGCGGGAGCGTACCAAGAGACCCAGTACTTC. The chain couples TRBV5-1 to TRBJ2-5; 8 nucleotides align to TRBD2. The V and J ends lost 6 bases and 0 bases, in that order; junction bases with no gene match: 10. Looked up from germline, CDR1 is SGHRS and CDR2 is YFSETQ. This CDR3 region has 16 residues.

This clonotype has only a few counts. CDR3 sequence: CASSPPMKPDTQYF. The CDR3, as DNA: TGTGCCAGCTCACCACCGATGAAGCCAGATACGCAGTATTTT. V and J are TRBV18 and TRBJ2-3; D gene unclear. V lost 0 bases and J lost 4, with 8 bases in between. This CDR3 has 14 residues. The germline V gene has CDR1 KGHSH and CDR2 LQKENI.

This clonotype showed up many times. The rearrangement links TRBV7-9 to TRBJ1-4; the match to TRBD1 covers 8 bases. CDR3 length: 15 amino acids. With 5 bases clipped from V and 8 bases from J, the junction kept 10 bases outside the gene matches. Per germline, CDR1 SEHNR and CDR2 FQNEAQ (reference sequence). The CDR3 nucleotides read TGTGCCAGCAGCCCCGGACAGGGTATTGGAGAAAAACTGTTTTTT. This encodes CASSPGQGIGEKLFF.

This clonotype was recorded many times. The chain recombines TRBV7-2 with TRBJ2-6; TRBD2 aligns across 8 bases. Trimming at V came to 3 bases and at J to 4 bases, leaving 5 bases not matched to a gene. The CDR3 is 16 amino acids. The germline V gene encodes CDR1 SGHTA and CDR2 FQGNSA. CDR3 DNA: TGTGCCAGCAGCTTGGGAGCGGGAGCCGGGGCCAACGTCCTGACTTTC. This sequence encodes CASSLGAGAGANVLTF.

This clonotype has ten or more counts. This rearrangement joins TRBV4-1 to TRBJ1-2; D is perhaps TRBD1 (5 bases). Germline V lookup: CDR1 MGHRA, CDR2 YSYEKL. The CDR3 covers 14 residues. V shed 0 bases and J shed 3 bases, with 8 bases lying between them. DNA of the CDR3: TGCGCCAGCAGCCAAGATAGGGGTTACTATGGCTACACCTTC. Encoded protein: CASSQDRGYYGYTF.

This clonotype was detected ten times or more. The chain carries TRBV28 and TRBJ1-6; 9 nucleotides align to TRBD1. Germline V gene sequence: CDR1 MDHEN, CDR2 SYDVKM. The CDR3 totals 16 residues. Trimming removed 4 bases from V and 6 bases from J; junction bases left unmatched: 7. CDR3 DNA: TGTGCCAGCAGTTACCAGCCGGGACAGGGTAATTCACCCCTCCACTTT. Encoded protein: CASSYQPGQGNSPLHF.

This clonotype occurred many times. V is TRBV11-1 and J is TRBJ1-6; no clear D. Germline CDR1 SGHAT, CDR2 FQDESV (reference sequence). CDR3 length: 14 amino acids. Trimming pared 4 bases from V and 7 bases from J, leaving 11 bases between. CDR3 amino acids: CASSSWGTNSPLHF. The CDR3, as DNA: TGTGCCAGCAGCTCCTGGGGTACAAATTCACCCCTCCACTTT.

This clonotype is labeled as medium-sized (0.01 to 0.1%). The rearrangement links TRBV6-2 or TRBV6-3 to TRBJ2-1; TRBD2 agrees at 7 bases. After removal of 5 bases from V and 6 bases from J, the junction contained 13 bases not matched to a gene. Germline V gene data show CDR1 as MNHEY and CDR2 as SVGEGT. This CDR3 comprises 16 residues. Written as DNA, the CDR3 is TGTGCCAGCAGTGGAGGACTAGTGGCGACTTTCAATGAGCAGTTCTTC. This codes for CASSGGLVATFNEQFF.

Details on this clonotype: The junction does not match germline at one end; this may be a read error. The chain joins TRBV6-2 or TRBV6-3 to TRBJ2-5, with 9 bases matching TRBD2. CDR1 MNHEY and CDR2 SVGEGT come from the germline V gene. The CDR3 length is 14 residues. This chain's CDR3 is CAGSLAGLQETQYF. Here the CDR3 DNA reads TGTGCCGGCAGCCTAGCGGGACTCCAAGAGACCCAGTACTTC.

This clonotype is medium-sized. The chain carries TRBV4-1 and TRBJ1-3; TRBD1 matches 7 bases. This CDR3 region has 16 residues. Germline V lookup: CDR1 MGHRA, CDR2 YSYEKL. V lost 1 base to trimming and J lost 1 base; unmatched junction nucleotides: 4. The CDR3 region has the DNA TGCGCCAGCAGCCAAGCGACAGGGATGTCTGGAAACACCATATATTTT. Its translation: CASSQATGMSGNTIYF.

This clonotype is classed as medium-sized. V usage is TRBV6-1 and J usage is TRBJ2-1, with 9 bases aligning to TRBD2. The CDR3 is 14 amino acids. V was pared by 4 bases and J by 6 bases, with 4 bases of the junction left unmatched. From germline, CDR1 is MNHNS and CDR2 SASEGT. CDR3 sequence reads: CASSVGTSINEQFF. CDR3 bases: TGTGCCAGCAGTGTGGGGACTAGCATCAATGAGCAGTTCTTC.

This clonotype has at least ten counts. The chain combines TRBV4-1 with TRBJ2-1, with D perhaps given as TRBD1 or TRBD2 (5 bases each). Germline CDR1 and CDR2: MGHRA and YSYEKL. The CDR3 contains 16 residues. Between the trimmed V and J ends, which lost 0 bases and 5 bases, there was a span of 14 bases. The CDR3 DNA reads as TGCGCCAGCAGCCAAGAGAAGGGACCCGGCGACAATGAGCAGTTCTTC. It is translated as CASSQEKGPGDNEQFF.

This clonotype was counted between two and nine times. The chain uses TRBV5-4 and TRBJ2-1; D gene unclear. This CDR3 is built from 16 residues. V was pared by 2 bases and J by 4 bases, with 16 bases between. The germline V gene encodes CDR1 SGHNT and CDR2 YYREEE (reference sequence). CDR3 amino acids: CASSFSTEPKYNEQFF. The CDR3 DNA reads as TGTGCCAGCAGCTTCTCCACAGAACCCAAATACAATGAGCAGTTCTTC.

This clonotype was seen repeatedly, ten times or more. The chain joins TRBV5-1 to TRBJ1-1; 7 nucleotides align to TRBD1. The V gene's germline CDR1 is SGHRS and CDR2 YFSETQ. V dropped 0 bases and J dropped 2; count of bases not matched to a gene: 4. The CDR3 is 15 amino acids. CDR3 sequence reads: CASSLGDRRNTEAFF. CDR3 nucleotides: TGCGCCAGCAGCTTGGGGGACAGACGTAACACTGAAGCTTTCTTT.